Detailed here is one T cell receptor (beta chain). The sample comes from a study of cytomegalovirus exposure and HLA in healthy donors. Method: immunoSEQ multiplex PCR; TCRdb's copy keeps in-frame clones and lacks some. The sample records 130,000 to 150,000 clones, approximately 86% being singletons. Sequencing was done on a sample of PBMCs. The receptor comes from a man aged 18 to 30 in good health and CMV-seropositive.

CDR3 coding DNA: TGCAGCGCCTGGGTGGGGAGACGCAGCTCCTACGAGCAGTACTTC. This codes for CSAWVGRRSSYEQYF. The chain is built from TRBV29-1 and TRBJ2-7, with D possibly matching TRBD2 (5 bases). Between the trimmed V and J ends, which lost 7 bases and 0 bases, there was a span of 19 bases. Germline-derived CDR1 and CDR2 are SQVTM and ANQGSEA. The CDR3 has 15 residues.